This T cell receptor (beta chain) was profiled in a study of blood T cells in healthy people across ages. Together with a sample-barcoded 5' primer, a J-beta primer mix was included in a second PCR lasting about 7 to 12 cycles. A single record per CDR3 protein comes from TCRdb applying MiXCR to the 5' RACE reads. The data show under 1,100,000 distinct CDR3 sequences, with less than 25% seen just once and approximately 0.71% held by the top ten. Donors each provided about 10 milliliters of peripheral blood. CDR3 length equals 14 residues. The V gene's germline CDR1 is SGHDN and CDR2 FVKESK. V was trimmed by 0 bases and J by 5 bases, leaving 7 bases between them. This same sample was also taken into another study, of T cells of mothers and their children. As that study records: The authors used all extracted RNA for cDNA synthesis, at 1.5 ug per 15 ul. Evidence of persistent microchimeric T cell clones was absent.

Sequenced: blood. The sequence derives from a girl aged 2 to 9 in good health. This rearrangement joins TRBV14 to TRBJ2-2; D might be TRBD1 (6 bases). The CDR3 coding sequence is TGTGCCAGCAGCCAAGATACAGGGACCGGGGAGCTGTTTTTT. Protein product: CASSQDTGTGELFF.